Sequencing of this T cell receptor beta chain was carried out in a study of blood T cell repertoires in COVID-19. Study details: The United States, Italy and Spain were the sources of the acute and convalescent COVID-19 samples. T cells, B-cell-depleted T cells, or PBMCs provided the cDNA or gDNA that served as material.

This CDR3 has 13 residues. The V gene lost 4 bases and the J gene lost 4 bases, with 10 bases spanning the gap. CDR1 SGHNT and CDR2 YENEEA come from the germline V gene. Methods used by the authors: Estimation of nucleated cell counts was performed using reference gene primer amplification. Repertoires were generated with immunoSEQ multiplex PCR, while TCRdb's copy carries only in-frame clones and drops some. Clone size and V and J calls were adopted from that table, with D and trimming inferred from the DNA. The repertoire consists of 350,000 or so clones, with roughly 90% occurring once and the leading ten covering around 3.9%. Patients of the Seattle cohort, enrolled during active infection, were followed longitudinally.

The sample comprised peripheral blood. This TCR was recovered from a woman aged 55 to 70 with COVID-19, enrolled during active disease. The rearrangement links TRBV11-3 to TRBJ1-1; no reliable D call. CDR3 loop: CASSSQFRTEAFF. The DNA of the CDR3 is TGTGCCAGCAGCTCCCAGTTTCGCACTGAAGCTTTCTTT.